A selection of T cell receptor beta chains follows, all from one sample in a study of shared clonotypes between healthy human individuals. The repertoire was sequenced with immunoSEQ multiplex PCR; TCRdb's copy has only in-frame clones and lacks some. In the table there are hundreds of thousands of clones, 73% of which are singletons. Sequenced sample: memory CD4+ T cells sorted from blood. Receptor source: a woman aged 25 to 39 in good health. Each CDR3 is given with its conserved first and last residue. Fields, in order: D gene, J gene, V gene, clone size, CDR3 DNA, CDR3 protein. The D gene is left open where the match is weak. Clone size is given for some rows only: seen once, a few or many times, or a class if the clone is expanded.

-,TRBJ2-2,TRBV7-9,many,TGTGCCAGCGACTCGCCTAACACCGGGGAGCTGTTTTTT,CASDSPNTGELFF
-,TRBJ2-3,TRBV19,-,TGTGCCAGTAAAGCTAGCGGCACAGATACGCAGTATTTT,CASKASGTDTQYF
TRBD1,TRBJ2-2,TRBV9,few,TGTGCCAGCAGCCGGACAGGGTCGAGAACCGGGGAGCTGTTTTTT,CASSRTGSRTGELFF
-,TRBJ1-2,TRBV14,-,TGTGCCAGCAGCCCGAATATATACTATGGCTACACCTTC,CASSPNIYYGYTF
-,TRBJ1-5,TRBV10-1,-,TGCGCCAGCAGTCCGAACAGGGATCAGCCCCAGCATTTT,CASSPNRDQPQHF
TRBD1,TRBJ1-2,TRBV19,few,TGTGCCAGTAGTGGGAGCACAGGGGGTACTCGTCTCGGTGGCTACACCTTC,CASSGSTGGTRLGGYTF
-,TRBJ1-1,TRBV28,-,TGTGCCAGCAGTTTAGTACTCGACCCTGAAGCTTTCTTT,CASSLVLDPEAFF
TRBD2,TRBJ2-3,TRBV2,-,TGTGCCAGCAGCCGCGGGACTAGCGGCACAGATACGCAGTATTTT,CASSRGTSGTDTQYF
TRBD2,TRBJ2-5,TRBV6-5,-,TGTGCCAGCAGTTACAGATCCGGGGGGGCGACCCAGTACTTC,CASSYRSGGATQYF
-,TRBJ1-2,TRBV6-5,-,TGTGCCAGCAGTTACGACGGTGACTATGGCTACACCTTC,CASSYDGDYGYTF
-,TRBJ2-1,TRBV25-1,-,TGTGCCAGCAGCAAGGGGTACAATGAGCAGTTCTTC,CASSKGYNEQFF
-,TRBJ2-1,TRBV20-1,-,TGCAGTGCTAGAGACGACTACTCCCAGTTCTTC,CSARDDYSQFF
TRBD2,TRBJ2-3,TRBV29-1,few,TGCAGCGTTGAGGCGGGAGGGGTCGATACGCAGTATTTT,CSVEAGGVDTQYF
-,TRBJ2-7,TRBV7-2,few,TGTGCCAGCAGCATAGAAGCCTCCCATTCCTACGAGCAGTGCTTC,CASSIEASHSYEQCF
TRBD1,TRBJ2-1,TRBV2,few,TGTGCCAGCAGGAAACGACAGGGGGGGGACAATGAGCAGTTCTTC,CASRKRQGGDNEQFF
TRBD1,TRBJ2-7,TRBV5-6,-,TGTGCCAGCAGCCGCGGGACAGGGGGGCCCTACGAGCAGTACTTC,CASSRGTGGPYEQYF
-,TRBJ2-3,TRBV14,-,TGTGCCAGCAGCCAAACGGCCCATAGCACAGATACGCAGTATTTT,CASSQTAHSTDTQYF
-,TRBJ2-7,TRBV5-1,-,TGCGCCAGCAGCCCGATCGCCGGGTCAACCTACGAGCAGTACTTC,CASSPIAGSTYEQYF
TRBD1,TRBJ2-5,TRBV5-1,-,TGCGCCAGCAGCTTTCCAAACGGGGGACAGGGAGCCTTCCAGGAGACCCAGTACTTC,CASSFPNGGQGAFQETQYF
-,TRBJ2-7,TRBV4-1,-,TGCGCCAGCAGCCCAGGACAGTACCCCTACGAGCAGTACTTC,CASSPGQYPYEQYF
TRBD1,TRBJ1-2,TRBV10-3,few,TGTGCCACCTACCCCGGGACAGGGTATGGCTACACCTTC,CATYPGTGYGYTF
TRBD1,TRBJ2-7,TRBV19,-,TGTGCCAGTAGTAAGATGACCGGGACAGGGGCCTACGAGCAGTACTTC,CASSKMTGTGAYEQYF
-,TRBJ1-5,TRBV7-6,-,TGTGCCAGCAGCCAAGCGAGAGGGATCGGTCAGCCCCAGCATTTT,CASSQARGIGQPQHF
-,TRBJ1-5,TRBV10-2,-,TGCGCCAGCAGTGAGGGTCACAGGGAGGATCAGCCCCAGCATTTT,CASSEGHREDQPQHF
-,TRBJ2-1,TRBV28,-,TGTGCCAGCAGCCTAGACTCCAACTCCGAGCAGTTCTTC,CASSLDSNSEQFF
TRBD2,TRBJ2-1,TRBV2,few,TGTGCCAGCACCCTTGGGACTAGCGGGTTTATACGGCAGTTCTTC,CASTLGTSGFIRQFF